This TCR beta chain was captured by sequencing in a study of CXCR3-negative and CXCR3-positive naive CD8 T cells. Findings and limits, study-wide: In both naive subsets diversity was comparably high, whereas memory CD8+ cells showed much lower diversity.

Regarding this clonotype: Its antigen is undetermined.

The CDR3 runs to 12 residues. Germline CDR1 and CDR2: MNHEY and SMNVEV (reference sequence). All TRB cDNA libraries came from 5' RACE performed with UMI labels. TCRdb reprocessed the 5' RACE reads and stores each CDR3 protein as one record, lacking DNA. In all, the sample yields 45,000 to 75,000 distinct CDR3 sequences. This sequence was found in a human donor in good health. Some clones in this sample may be carry-over from other donors' samples. J is TRBJ2-7 and V is TRBV27; the D gene TCRdb calls, TRBD1, cannot be checked with no DNA. Sample: naive CXCR3- CD8+ T cells from blood. Subset: CD45RO-CCR7+CD27+CD95- naive CD8+ T cells lacking CXCR3 (TNR3-). CDR3 residues: CASGSGGYEQYF.